These 5 T cell receptor beta chains originate from one sample sequenced in a study of blood T cell repertoires in COVID-19. Generated by immunoSEQ multiplex PCR, the TCRdb table keeps only in-frame clones and is missing some. Altogether approximately 220,000 clones are present, about 84% being singletons, with the ten largest covering less than 8%. Material: PBMCs or T cells enriched from blood (not recorded which). Receptor source: a woman aged 40 to 55 with acute COVID-19.

The J gene is TRBJ2-1, the V gene TRBV11-2; D is perhaps TRBD2 (5 bases). The V gene lost 6 bases and the J gene lost 9 bases, with 24 bases spanning the gap. Germline V gene data show CDR1 as SGHAT and CDR2 as FQNNGV. The CDR3 runs 16 residues. CDR3 coding DNA: TGTGCCAGCAGGGGGATGATGGGGAGAGGATTTGGTGAGCAGTTCTTC. Translation: CASRGMMGRGFGEQFF.

The V call is TRBV20-1, the J call TRBJ1-3; TRBD1 matches 7 bases. The CDR3 spans 15 residues. The V segment lost 3 bases and the J segment 0 bases; nucleotides outside the gene matches: 5. Germline V gene data show CDR1 as DFQATT and CDR2 as SNEGSKA (reference sequence). The DNA for the CDR3 is TGCAGTGCTAGTGTAGGGACAGACTCTGGAAACACCATATATTTT. Its translation: CSASVGTDSGNTIYF.

The count of this clone is one. The CDR3 DNA reads as TGTGCCTGGAATAAGGCGGGCCTCTATGGCTACACCTTC. The encoded protein is CAWNKAGLYGYTF. The chain uses TRBV30 and TRBJ1-2, with D unresolved. The CDR3 has 13 amino acids. Per the germline V gene, CDR1 is GTSNPN and CDR2 is SVGIG (reference sequence). Trimming left V 4 bases short and J 4 bases short, with 13 bases between.

On this clone: An end of the junction differs from the germline gene, which may be a read error. This CDR3 reads CASSWDRDREYEQHF. The CDR3 DNA reads TGCGCCAGCAGCTGGGACCGGGACAGGGAATACGAGCAGCACTTC. This chain links TRBV5-1 with TRBJ2-7; 9 bases line up with TRBD1. The CDR3 consists of 15 residues. Per the germline V gene, CDR1 is SGHRS and CDR2 is YFSETQ.

The V gene is TRBV5-1, the J gene TRBJ2-3; 7 bases align to TRBD2. The V gene's germline CDR1 is SGHRS and CDR2 YFSETQ. This CDR3 spans 18 amino acids. With 0 bases clipped from V and 0 bases from J, the junction kept 10 bases outside the gene matches. CDR3 protein: CASSLAETSRQSTDTQYF. DNA for the CDR3: TGCGCCAGCAGCTTGGCGGAGACTAGCCGTCAAAGCACAGATACGCAGTATTTT.